Listed below are T cell receptor beta chains from one sample, sequenced in a study of blood T cell repertoires in COVID-19. The table came from immunoSEQ multiplex PCR; TCRdb's copy has only in-frame clones and leaves some out. The table has hundreds of thousands of clones, roughly nine tenths seen once. The specimen sequenced was peripheral blood. The receptors derive from a woman in her twenties or thirties with COVID-19, enrolled during active disease. Both conserved end residues are part of each CDR3. Fields, in order: V gene, J gene, D gene, clone size, CDR3 DNA, CDR3 protein. The D gene is left open where the match is weak. Clone size is shown for a subset of rows, as once, few, many or a class of expanded clone.

>TRBV7-9|TRBJ1-1|-|-
TGTGCCAGCAGCCTTCAGGGATCTGAAGCTTTCTTT
CASSLQGSEAFF
>TRBV3-1/TRBV3-2|TRBJ2-5|TRBD2|-
TGTGCCAGCAGCCAAGGGACTAGCGGGGGGTTGGAGACCCAGTACTTC
CASSQGTSGGLETQYF
>TRBV27|TRBJ1-6|TRBD1|few
TGTGCCAGCAGTATCACAGGGGGCTATTCACCCCTCCACTTT
CASSITGGYSPLHF
>TRBV23-1|TRBJ2-3|-|few
TGCGCCAGCGGGGGGTCAATGGCCCACACAGATACGCAGTATTTT
CASGGSMAHTDTQYF
>TRBV6-5|TRBJ1-3|-|-
TGTGCCAGCAGTTACTCGGGGGGGAGCACCATATATTTT
CASSYSGGSTIYF
>TRBV6-5|TRBJ1-5|-|-
TGTGCCAGCAACGGGGGTGATCAGCCCCAGCATTTT
CASNGGDQPQHF
>TRBV5-1|TRBJ2-5|TRBD1|-
TGCGCCAGCAGCGGACAGGGGAAGGAGACCCAGTACTTC
CASSGQGKETQYF
>TRBV3-1/TRBV3-2|TRBJ1-1|-|once
TGTGCCAGCAGTCACCAGGGGCTGGGCACTGAAGCTTTCTTT
CASSHQGLGTEAFF
>TRBV5-6|TRBJ2-5|TRBD2|-
TGTGCCAGCAGCCCCGGTATGGGGGGGGGAGAGACCCAGTACTTC
CASSPGMGGGETQYF
>TRBV4-1|TRBJ1-5|-|once
TGCGCCAGCAGCCAAGATCCCTTCGGGGGGAATCAGCCCCAGCATTTT
CASSQDPFGGNQPQHF
>TRBV5-1|TRBJ2-7|TRBD2|-
TGCGCCAGCAGCTTGGATGGGACTAGCGGGGGGTTAATGGGGCAGTACTTC
CASSLDGTSGGLMGQYF
>TRBV9|TRBJ2-1|TRBD2|-
TGTGCCAGCGGAACCGGGACTAGCGGTTACAATGAGCAGTTCTTC
CASGTGTSGYNEQFF
>TRBV18|TRBJ2-5|-|few
TGTGCCAGCTCACGGGGACAAGAACAAGAGACCCAGTACTTC
CASSRGQEQETQYF
>TRBV5-5|TRBJ2-2|-|-
TGTGCCAGCAGCTTGTACTCTAGGACGAACACCGGGGAGCTGTTTTTT
CASSLYSRTNTGELFF
>TRBV7-2|TRBJ1-1|-|-
TGTGCCAGCACCAACCGGGGAAGGACTGAAGCTTTCTTT
CASTNRGRTEAFF
>TRBV29-1|TRBJ2-3|-|-
TGCAGCGCTGGAGCCCACACAGATACGCAGTATTTT
CSAGAHTDTQYF
>TRBV18|TRBJ1-5|-|-
TGTGCCAGCTCATCCACTCAGGGGAGCAATCAGCCCCAGCATTTT
CASSSTQGSNQPQHF
>TRBV6-5|TRBJ1-5|TRBD1|-
TGTGCCAGCAGACCCGACAGGGCCCTACAGCCCCAGCATTTT
CASRPDRALQPQHF
>TRBV11-3|TRBJ2-3|TRBD2|-
TGTGCCAGCAGCCGTCACCCTGGCATACTAGCGGGGGGTACAGATACGCAGTATTTT
CASSRHPGILAGGTDTQYF
>TRBV6-5|TRBJ2-1|-|once
TGTGCCAGCAGTCCGATCGACACCTCCTACAATGAGCAGTTCTTC
CASSPIDTSYNEQFF
>TRBV6-1|TRBJ1-5|-|once
TGTGCCAGCAGTGAAGACAGGTATAGCAATCAGCCCCAGCATTTT
CASSEDRYSNQPQHF
>TRBV7-9|TRBJ1-2|-|-
TGTGCCAGCAGCTTAGACGCGAGCGGCTACACCTTC
CASSLDASGYTF
>TRBV5-4|TRBJ2-3|TRBD2|-
TGTGCCAGCAGCTTGGACGGACTAGCGGACGTCACAGATACGCAGTATTTT
CASSLDGLADVTDTQYF
>TRBV3-1/TRBV3-2|TRBJ2-5|TRBD2|once
TGTGCCAGCAGCCACGGACTAGCCGGAGTGGAGACCCAGTACTTC
CASSHGLAGVETQYF
>TRBV19|TRBJ2-7|TRBD1|-
TGTGCCAGTAGTATGGGGACAGGGAGGTACGAGCAGTACTTC
CASSMGTGRYEQYF
>TRBV6-1|TRBJ2-6|TRBD1|-
TGTGCCAGCAGTGAAGAGACAGGGTGGTTTAACTCTGGGGCCAACGTCCTGACTTTC
CASSEETGWFNSGANVLTF
>TRBV11-2|TRBJ1-5|-|-
TGTGCCAGCAGCTTAGTAGACAGATCTCAGCCCCAGCATTTT
CASSLVDRSQPQHF
>TRBV28|TRBJ1-2|TRBD1|-
TGTGCCAGCAGTTTATCCGGGACAGCTAACTATGGCTACACCTTC
CASSLSGTANYGYTF
>TRBV2|TRBJ2-3|TRBD2|-
TGTGCCAACCACTACCGACTAGCGGGGGCGCACACAGATACGCAGTATTTT
CANHYRLAGAHTDTQYF
>TRBV4-1|TRBJ1-2|-|-
TGCGCCAGCAGGGGAGAGGGTGTCTATGGCTACACCTTC
CASRGEGVYGYTF
>TRBV19|TRBJ2-6|TRBD1|-
TGTGCCAGTCGAGACAGGGCTGGGGCCAACGTCCTGACTTTC
CASRDRAGANVLTF
>TRBV23-1|TRBJ1-1|-|-
TGCGCCAGCAGTCGGATAGGGGCAAATTTCTTAGAAGACACTGAAGCTTTCTTT
CASSRIGANFLEDTEAFF
>TRBV25-1|TRBJ1-2|-|-
TGTGCCAGCAGTGCTCAAGGGGGGGAGGATGGCTACACCTTC
CASSAQGGEDGYTF
>TRBV19|TRBJ1-1|-|-
TGTGCCAGTAGTACCCCAGACAGCCCCTACACTGAAGCTTTCTTT
CASSTPDSPYTEAFF
>TRBV29-1|TRBJ1-5|TRBD1|few
TGCAGCGTCGGACAGGGGGACCAGCCCCAGCATTTT
CSVGQGDQPQHF
>TRBV4-1|TRBJ1-4|-|-
TGCGCCAGCAGCCAAGAACAGCAGATTGAAAAACTGTTTTTT
CASSQEQQIEKLFF
>TRBV28|TRBJ1-1|-|-
TGTGCCAGCAGTATCGCCGGGTCGATCAATGAAGCTTTCTTT
CASSIAGSINEAFF
>TRBV7-8|TRBJ1-2|-|-
TGTGCCAGCAGCCCTCTGGGGGGGGCCCCTATCGGAGGCTACACCTTC
CASSPLGGAPIGGYTF
>TRBV2|TRBJ2-5|TRBD2|-
TGTGCCAGCAGTGGGCTAGCGGTCCAAGAGACCCAGTACTTC
CASSGLAVQETQYF
>TRBV2|TRBJ1-2|-|-
TGTGCCAGCAAAAACGCCAGGGACTATGGCTACACCTTC
CASKNARDYGYTF
>TRBV9|TRBJ1-4|-|-
TGTGCCAGCAGCGGGGGGGCTAATGAAAAACTGTTTTTT
CASSGGANEKLFF
>TRBV15|TRBJ1-1|-|once
TGTGCCACCAGCAGCCCTACGAGATTGAACACTGAAGCTTTCTTT
CATSSPTRLNTEAFF
>TRBV7-9|TRBJ1-2|TRBD1|-
TGTGCCAGCAGCTTAGGGGGACAGGAGGTGACCTTC
CASSLGGQEVTF
>TRBV13|TRBJ1-1|-|-
TGTGCCAGCAGCTTAGGCCCGGGAGCCAACACTGAAGCTTTCTTT
CASSLGPGANTEAFF
>TRBV9|TRBJ2-3|TRBD2|-
TGTGCCAGCAGCGTCCGGGGGGGGCCTACCACAGATACGCAGTATTTT
CASSVRGGPTTDTQYF
>TRBV5-1|TRBJ2-7|-|few
TGCGCCAGCAGCTTGGCCTCGTCCTACGAGCAGTACTTC
CASSLASSYEQYF
>TRBV11-2|TRBJ1-3|TRBD1|-
TGTGCCAGCAGCTTGCCGGACAGGGCCCAGCGAAACACCATATATTTT
CASSLPDRAQRNTIYF
>TRBV12-3/TRBV12-4|TRBJ2-1|-|-
TGTGCCAGCAGTAACCTAGCGCTTGAGCAGTTCTTC
CASSNLALEQFF
>TRBV10-2|TRBJ2-1|TRBD2|-
TGCGCCAGCAGCCGCGTGGGACCTACGGCGGGGGAGGGCAATGAGCAGTTCTTC
CASSRVGPTAGEGNEQFF
>TRBV19|TRBJ2-3|-|-
TGTGCCAGTAGTCGCGGGGGCACAGATACGCAGTATTTT
CASSRGGTDTQYF
>TRBV3-1/TRBV3-2|TRBJ2-7|TRBD2|-
TGTGCCAGCAGCCAAGGAGGGGCGTCTAGCGGGGGGGCATGGGAGCAGTACTTC
CASSQGGASSGGAWEQYF
>TRBV18|TRBJ1-6|TRBD1|-
TGTGCCAGCTCACCACTTGGGACAGAAAGCTCACCCCTCCACTTT
CASSPLGTESSPLHF
>TRBV5-6|TRBJ1-1|TRBD1|-
TGTGCCAGCAGCTCACGGACAGGGGTAACTGAAGCTTTCTTT
CASSSRTGVTEAFF
>TRBV11-2|TRBJ2-2|TRBD2|-
TGTGCCAGCAGATACGGACTAGCGGGGGGTTGGACCGGGGAGCTGTTTTTT
CASRYGLAGGWTGELFF
>TRBV10-1|TRBJ2-7|-|-
TGCGCCAGCAGTGAGGGCCCGTACGAGCAGTACTTC
CASSEGPYEQYF
>TRBV4-2|TRBJ1-2|-|few
TGTGCCAGCAGCCAAGGGGACTATTCGCCATTCAGTGGCTACACCTTC
CASSQGDYSPFSGYTF
>TRBV5-1|TRBJ2-3|TRBD2|-
TGCGCCAGCAGCTTAAGCGGGGAAAGCACAGATACGCAGTATTTT
CASSLSGESTDTQYF
>TRBV3-1/TRBV3-2|TRBJ2-4|-|-
TGTGCCAGCTCCAGACTTAAAAACATTCAGTACTTC
CASSRLKNIQYF
>TRBV7-7|TRBJ2-3|TRBD2|-
TGTGCCAGCAGCCCGGGACTAGCGGGGGGGACAGATACGCAGTATTTT
CASSPGLAGGTDTQYF
>TRBV13|TRBJ2-6|-|once
TGTGCCAGCAGCTCATTCGACAGGCCATCCTCTGGGGCCAACGTCCTGACTTTC
CASSSFDRPSSGANVLTF